This T cell receptor (beta chain) appears in the sequencing data of a study of CD4 T cells in relation to SARS-CoV-2 and coronaviruses. For the study at large: The HLA restriction of the shared crossreactive spike epitopes was mapped. Findings and limits, study-wide: About 64% of donors had memory CD4+ clonotypes crossrecognizing SARS-CoV-2 and common cold coronavirus spike.

The repertoire was sequenced with immunoSEQ multiplex PCR; TCRdb's copy has only in-frame clones and lacks some. Here the sample spans some 64,000 clones, 94% being singletons. For this clone: Its antigen is not identified.

Unexposed donor CD4+ T cells date from about 2010-2018, before the COVID-19 pandemic. The CDR3 is 15 residues long. With 2 bases removed from V and 0 bases from J, the gap between germline ends came to 8 bases. The germline V gene has CDR1 MDHEN and CDR2 SYDVKM. The sequence derives from a human donor in good health. The V call is TRBV28, the J call TRBJ2-1; the D gene is possibly TRBD2 (5 bases). Material: naive CD4+ T cells from PBMCs. Subset in this sample: naive CD4+ T cells isolated by negative enrichment. CDR3 sequence: CASSLGRVSYNEQFF. The CDR3 DNA sequence: TGTGCCAGCAGTTTAGGGCGGGTCTCCTACAATGAGCAGTTCTTC. Variable domain in full (rest from reference TRBV28 and TRBJ2-1): DVKVTQSSRYLVKRTGEKVFLECVQDMDHENMFWYRQDPGLGLRLIYFSYDVKMKEKGDIPEGYSVSREKKERFSLILESASTNQTSMYLCASSLGRVSYNEQFFGPGTRLTVL.